This entry lists 15 T cell receptor beta chains sequenced from one sample in a study of CD8 T cells in Susac syndrome. Random hexamers were used to reverse transcribe 0.5 to 1 ug of RNA. TCRdb passed the immunoSEQ multiplex PCR reads through MiXCR, listing each CDR3 protein once. The data contain 200,000 to 250,000 distinct CDR3 sequences, approximately 95% of them seen just once; the ten biggest clones take up about 0.088%. Sequenced material: CD4+ T cells from PBMCs. These receptors came from a human donor with multiple sclerosis.

The chain recombines TRBV5-1 with TRBJ2-1, with a tentative D call TRBD1 (5 bases). The CDR3 is 16 residues long. The V and J ends lost 3 bases and 4 bases respectively, with 17 bases between them. Germline V gene data show CDR1 as SGHRS and CDR2 as YFSETQ. The CDR3 DNA reads as TGCGCCAGCAGCTCCCTAAATCAGGGAAAATACAATGAGCAGTTCTTC. It specifies CASSSLNQGKYNEQFF.

The chain joins TRBV27 to TRBJ1-6, with no clear D. Germline CDR1 is MNHEY and CDR2 is SMNVEV (reference sequence). This CDR3 contains 15 residues. Trimming removed 3 bases at V and 8 bases at J, with 14 bases between. DNA for the CDR3: TGTGCCAGCAGTTTCGAGGGCAGGCGACATTCACCCCTCCACTTT. This gives the protein CASSFEGRRHSPLHF.

The V call is TRBV5-1, the J call TRBJ1-1; unclear D gene. Trimming removed 6 bases from V and 0 bases from J, with 15 bases in between. The germline gives CDR1 SGHRS, CDR2 YFSETQ. The CDR3 runs 15 residues. For the CDR3, the DNA is TGCGCCAGCATCCCACCCGGTGGTGTGAACACTGAAGCTTTCTTT. Translating it yields CASIPPGGVNTEAFF.

V usage is TRBV4-1 and J usage is TRBJ2-2; 7 bases map to TRBD2. The V and J ends lost 1 base and 4 bases, in that order; junction bases with no gene match: 9. Germline V gene lookup returns CDR1 MGHRA and CDR2 YSYEKL. The CDR3 runs to 17 residues. CDR3 sequence reads: CASSQADGRAGTGELFF. In nucleotides, the CDR3 is TGCGCCAGCAGCCAAGCCGATGGGAGGGCAGGCACCGGGGAGCTGTTTTTT.

The chain combines TRBV30 with TRBJ1-5, with 9 positions matching TRBD1. The V gene end was trimmed by 5 bases and the J gene end by 5 bases; junction bases not matched to a gene: 4. CDR1 and CDR2 (germline): GTSNPN, SVGIG (reference sequence). This CDR3 is 13 amino acids long. The CDR3: CAWGTGIDQPQHF. CDR3 DNA sequence: TGTGCCTGGGGGACAGGGATTGATCAGCCCCAGCATTTT. The whole variable domain, filled in from reference TRBV30 and TRBJ1-5, reads SQTIHQWPATLVQPVGSPLSLECTVEGTSNPNLYWYRQAAGRGLQLLFYSVGIGQISSEVPQNLSASRPQDRQFILSSKKLLLSDSGFYLCAWGTGIDQPQHFGDGTRLSIL.

The chain couples TRBV7-9 to TRBJ2-5, with D possibly TRBD2 on 5 matching bases. The CDR3 runs to 14 residues. Germline lookup yields CDR1 SEHNR and CDR2 FQNEAQ (reference sequence). V was cut by 6 bases and J by 0 bases, with 11 bases left in between. DNA for the CDR3: TGTGCCAGCAGTCTTCTACTAGACCAAGAGACCCAGTACTTC. The encoded protein is CASSLLLDQETQYF.

This chain uses TRBV10-3 with TRBJ2-1; D tentatively fits TRBD1 or TRBD2 (5 bases each). Germline values: CDR1 ENHRY, CDR2 SYGVKD. The CDR3 consists of 11 residues. V lost 9 bases and J lost 9, with 12 bases in between. The CDR3 here is CAISVGGEQFF. The CDR3 DNA reads TGTGCCATATCTGTTGGGGGTGAGCAGTTCTTC.

This clonotype has only one observation. The chain uses TRBV7-9 and TRBJ1-1, with a tentative D call TRBD1 (6 bases). From germline, CDR1 is SEHNR and CDR2 FQNEAQ (reference sequence). With 5 bases removed from V and 4 bases from J, the gap between germline ends came to 20 bases. The CDR3 has 16 amino acids. The CDR3 bases are TGTGCCAGCAGCATCTCCGGGGGGCGGGGGAGCACTGAAGCTTTCTTT. Its protein is CASSISGGRGSTEAFF.

The chain couples TRBV20-1 to TRBJ1-5; TRBD1 matches at 8 bases. Germline loops: CDR1 DFQATT, CDR2 SNEGSKA (reference sequence). Trimming took 5 bases from V and 1 from J; bases not matched to a gene: 7. The CDR3 spans 15 residues. The CDR3: CSALGQGGSNQPQHF. CDR3 DNA sequence: TGCAGTGCTCTCGGACAGGGCGGGAGCAATCAGCCCCAGCATTTT.

CDR3 residues: CASSPQTSMHEQFF. The CDR3 bases are TGTGCCAGCAGCCCCCAGACTAGCATGCATGAGCAGTTCTTC. The V gene is TRBV3-1, the J gene TRBJ2-1; 7 bases fit TRBD2. The V and J ends lost 4 bases and 8 bases, in that order; junction bases with no gene match: 8. Germline assignment: CDR1 LGHDT and CDR2 YNNKEL (reference sequence). The CDR3 is 14 residues long.

A remark on this clonotype: An end of the junction differs from the germline gene, which may be a read error. The rearrangement uses TRBV7-7 and TRBJ2-5, with 9 bases fitting TRBD1. The CDR3 spans 15 residues. Germline assignment: CDR1 SSHAT and CDR2 FNYEAQ (reference sequence). The CDR3 nucleotides read TGTGCTAGCAGCGCGGACAGGGGTCCACAAGAGACCCAGTACTTC. It specifies CASSADRGPQETQYF.

CDR3 sequence: CAISESGPRAKNIQYF. The CDR3 DNA reads as TGTGCCATCAGTGAGTCGGGACCGCGAGCCAAAAACATTCAGTACTTC. The chain couples TRBV10-3 to TRBJ2-4, with D perhaps assigned TRBD1 or TRBD2 (5 bases each). This CDR3 contains 16 residues. Trimming stripped 0 bases from V and 0 bases from J, with 9 bases between. Germline values: CDR1 ENHRY, CDR2 SYGVKD.

This sequence joins TRBV4-1 and TRBJ2-5, with D possibly matching TRBD1 (5 bases). The CDR3 is 13 amino acids. Germline-derived CDR1 and CDR2 are MGHRA and YSYEKL. Deletions cut 6 bases from V and 4 bases from J, with 12 bases between. The CDR3 protein is CASRHRIGETQYF. CDR3 coding DNA: TGCGCCAGCAGACACAGGATCGGAGAGACCCAGTACTTC.

This CDR3 reads CASSVATTSGGTDTQYF. Written as DNA, the CDR3 is TGTGCCAGCAGCGTAGCTACGACTAGCGGGGGCACAGATACGCAGTATTTT. The V gene is TRBV9, the J gene TRBJ2-3; 11 positions agree with TRBD2. With V trimmed by 0 bases and J by 1 base, 4 bases remained unmatched. The CDR3 sequence is 17 residues long. In germline, CDR1 is SGDLS, CDR2 YYNGEE.

The chain joins TRBV30 to TRBJ2-2, with 7 bases lining up with TRBD2. V lost 2 bases and J lost 7; bases outside the gene matches: 7. The germline V gene encodes CDR1 GTSNPN and CDR2 SVGIG (reference sequence). The CDR3 sequence is 14 residues long. Written as DNA, the CDR3 is TGTGCCTGGAGTTCACTAGGCGGGAGCGGGGAGCTGTTTTTT. Translating gives CAWSSLGGSGELFF.